One T cell receptor beta chain is described in this entry. The antigen is not known. This entry is derived from a study of blood T cells in healthy people across ages. Findings of the study overall: Long-lived donors exceeded aged donors in naive CD4+ cells and diversity.

Primed by a sample-barcoded 5' primer and a J-beta primer mix, a second PCR proceeded for roughly 7 to 11 cycles. Through a template-switch adaptor with 12 random nucleotides, each cDNA molecule received a tag. Sequencing yielded, for each sample, at least 3 million paired-end reads carrying CDR3. TCRdb analysed the 5' RACE reads with MiXCR anew, one entry per CDR3 protein. This sample has roughly 800,000 distinct CDR3 sequences, with 55% to 75% found just once. From germline, CDR1 is MNHEY and CDR2 SMNVEV (reference sequence). The CDR3 has 14 residues. Trimming cost V 6 bases and J 6 bases, with 18 bases left between them.

This receptor was obtained from a man aged 30 to 45 in good health. Sample: blood. The chain joins TRBV27 to TRBJ2-7; possible D gene TRBD1, 6 bases. The CDR3 sequence: CASSPFPGTSEQYF. As DNA, the CDR3 is TGTGCCAGCAGCCCCTTCCCTGGGACAAGCGAGCAGTACTTC.